A single sample is the source of the 25 T cell receptor beta chains below, sequenced in a study of T cells in Graves' hyperthyroidism and ophthalmopathy. From RNA transcripts, TCR beta CDR3 regions were amplified. The study used the HTBI primer set for a first-round RT-PCR of the TCR CDR3. Each CDR3 protein gets one entry after TCRdb re-called the multiplex PCR reads with MiXCR. The sample lists some 570,000 distinct CDR3 sequences; over 12% were seen once. Material for sequencing was blood. These receptors were taken from a woman younger than 30 with Graves' ophthalmopathy.

The chain recombines TRBV3-1 with TRBJ2-7; 12 bases fit TRBD2. The CDR3 has 17 amino acids. The ends lost 8 bases at V and 2 bases at J; junction bases unmatched: 13. The germline V gene has CDR1 LGHDT and CDR2 YNNKEL (reference sequence). CDR3 loop: CASSPTSGRRGPYEQYF. CDR3 sequence (DNA): TGTGCCAGCTCCCCAACTAGCGGGAGGCGGGGGCCCTACGAGCAGTACTTC.

Concerning this clonotype itself: This may come from a read error, since a much larger clone is one base off. CDR3 residues: CASSQGGGLAGAEDQYF. As DNA, the CDR3 is TGCGCCAGCAGCCAAGGGGGTGGACTAGCGGGAGCGGAAGATCAGTACTTC. The chain recombines TRBV4-1 with TRBJ2-7; 13 bases agree with TRBD2. The CDR3 runs 17 residues. V was pared by 1 base and J by 10 bases, with 13 bases of the junction left unmatched. Germline CDR1 and CDR2: MGHRA and YSYEKL.

This clonotype was recorded at least ten times. The rearrangement joins TRBV29-1 to TRBJ1-2; D ambiguous. The ends were cut back, 2 bases at V and 0 bases at J, with 16 bases in the middle. The germline gives CDR1 SQVTM, CDR2 ANQGSEA. The CDR3 has 16 amino acids. The CDR3 DNA sequence: TGCAGCGTTGAACCCCGGACGGCGAGAGCTAACTATGGCTACACCTTC. This sequence encodes CSVEPRTARANYGYTF.

The genes are TRBV7-2 and TRBJ1-2; unclear D gene. Germline CDR1 is SGHTA and CDR2 is FQGNSA. Trimming pared 2 bases from V and 0 bases from J, leaving 13 bases between. CDR3 size: 16 residues. As DNA, the CDR3 is TGTGCCAGCAGCTTAACCCCGCCCGAGGCTAACTATGGCTACACCTTC. Amino acid sequence: CASSLTPPEANYGYTF.

This clonotype was seen ten or more times. This rearrangement joins TRBV7-2 to TRBJ1-4; D remains unclear. The CDR3 has 15 residues. The germline V and J ends were trimmed by 4 bases and 4 bases, with 13 bases remaining between them. Germline assignment: CDR1 SGHTA and CDR2 FQGNSA. CDR3 residues: CASSSRVADNEKLFF. Here the CDR3 DNA reads TGTGCCAGCAGCTCAAGGGTGGCGGATAATGAAAAACTGTTTTTT.

This clonotype was counted a few times. This chain connects TRBV6-2 or TRBV6-3 to TRBJ2-3; 7 bases fit TRBD2. This CDR3 has 16 amino acids. With V trimmed by 2 bases and J by 4 bases, 9 bases remained unmatched. Germline CDR1 and CDR2: MNHEY and SVGEGT. CDR3 DNA: TGTGCCAGCAGTTACGGGCTGGCGGGAGACCCAGATACGCAGTATTTT. Translation: CASSYGLAGDPDTQYF.

This clonotype was detected many times. The CDR3 coding sequence is TGTGCCAGCAGGGACGGGGGAGGACGGACGCAGTATTTT. Amino acids: CASRDGGGRTQYF. The rearrangement links TRBV6-1 to TRBJ2-3; weak D call: TRBD2 (6 bases). Trimming stripped 6 bases from V and 9 bases from J, with 16 bases between. The CDR3 is 13 amino acids. The V gene's germline CDR1 is MNHNS and CDR2 SASEGT.

This clonotype was seen a handful of times. This chain joins TRBV7-8 and TRBJ1-2; D remains unclear. Germline V CDR1 and CDR2: SGHVS, FQNEAQ. V lost 1 base and J 4 bases, leaving 19 bases between the germline ends. This CDR3 spans 17 amino acids. CDR3: CASSLESGRPPIYGYTF. For the CDR3, the DNA is TGTGCCAGCAGCTTAGAGTCAGGCAGGCCTCCTATCTATGGCTACACCTTC.

V is TRBV28 and J is TRBJ2-7; tentatively, D is TRBD1 (5 bases). Germline V CDR1 and CDR2: MDHEN, SYDVKM. This CDR3 region has 11 residues. Trimming shortened V by 4 bases and J by 6 bases, and 7 bases separated the two germline ends. CDR3: CASSWGGEQYF. The CDR3 DNA sequence: TGTGCCAGCAGTTGGGGCGGCGAGCAGTACTTC.

Turning to this clonotype: Just one base apart from a much larger clone, this may be a read error. V is TRBV7-9 and J is TRBJ2-1; D is unclear. TRBJ2-7 matches the DNA end more closely, so the J call is doubtful. Germline V CDR1 and CDR2: SEHNR, FQNEAQ (reference sequence). The length of the CDR3 is 17 residues. DNA of the CDR3: TGTGCCAGCAGCTTAGGCCGTGTGCTACGCACCTACAATGAGCAGTACTTC. The encoded protein is CASSLGRVLRTYNEQYF.

The CDR3 loop is CASGYGSGETEAFF. The DNA for the CDR3 is TGTGCCAGCGGCTACGGATCCGGGGAAACTGAAGCTTTCTTT. The chain carries TRBV7-9 and TRBJ1-1; no reliable D call. V dropped 8 bases and J dropped 5 bases, with 18 bases sitting between them. CDR1 and CDR2 (germline): SEHNR, FQNEAQ (reference sequence). This CDR3 contains 14 residues.

The sample holds a few counts of this clonotype. V is TRBV19 and J is TRBJ1-1; 7 nucleotides agree with TRBD1. CDR1 is LNHDA and CDR2 is SQIVND in the germline V gene (reference sequence). Trimming took 2 bases from V and 0 from J; bases not matched to a gene: 21. The CDR3 runs 21 residues. In nucleotides, the CDR3 is TGTGCCAGTAGTATATATTTTTGGGATTTGGGACAGCGAGGGTTGAACACTGAAGCTTTCTTT. Translated, it gives CASSIYFWDLGQRGLNTEAFF.

This clonotype has ten or more counts. The rearrangement uses TRBV28 and TRBJ2-7; D may be TRBD1 (6 bases). The V and J ends lost 3 bases and 0 bases respectively, with 12 bases between them. The germline CDR1 and CDR2 sequences are MDHEN and SYDVKM. There are 15 residues in the CDR3. CDR3 protein: CASSLNLQGSYEQYF. CDR3 bases: TGTGCCAGCAGTTTGAATCTACAGGGCTCCTACGAGCAGTACTTC.

The table lists this clonotype with many counts. This chain joins TRBV5-8 and TRBJ1-2; D might be TRBD1 (5 bases). Germline assignment: CDR1 SGHTS and CDR2 YDEGEE. The CDR3 has 15 amino acids. The V and J ends lost 4 bases and 8 bases respectively, with 21 bases between them. CDR3 sequence: CASSRGAGKREGYTF. The CDR3 DNA reads as TGTGCCAGCAGCCGGGGCGCAGGGAAACGGGAAGGCTACACCTTC.

The rearrangement joins TRBV15 to TRBJ2-1; the match to TRBD1 covers 7 bases. The CDR3 contains 13 residues. V lost 1 base to trimming and J lost 7 bases; unmatched junction nucleotides: 1. Germline loops: CDR1 LNHNV, CDR2 YYDKDF (reference sequence). The CDR3 region is CATSRAQGNEQFF. CDR3 in DNA: TGTGCCACCAGCAGAGCACAGGGGAATGAGCAGTTCTTC.

This clonotype was counted many times. The chain has TRBV20-1 and TRBJ2-7; the D gene is possibly TRBD1 (5 bases). The CDR3 is 13 residues long. V lost 5 bases to trimming and J lost 7 bases, with 18 bases between them. Germline loops: CDR1 DFQATT, CDR2 SNEGSKA (reference sequence). CDR3 loop: CSAGAAATREQYF. For the CDR3, the DNA is TGCAGTGCTGGGGCAGCAGCCACCAGGGAGCAGTACTTC.

At least ten counts were recorded for this clonotype. The chain joins TRBV18 to TRBJ2-7; D remains ambiguous. The V gene lost 8 bases and the J gene lost 4 bases, with 12 bases spanning the gap. The V gene's germline CDR1 is KGHSH and CDR2 LQKENI. This CDR3 region has 12 residues. The chain's CDR3 is CASSPDRYEQYF. The CDR3 DNA reads TGTGCCAGCAGCCCCGATCGGTACGAGCAGTACTTC.

The gene calls are TRBV4-1 and TRBJ2-7; no definite D call. The ends were cut back, 1 base at V and 5 bases at J, with 6 bases in the middle. Germline V lookup: CDR1 MGHRA, CDR2 YSYEKL. CDR3 size: 12 residues. The CDR3 spells CASSQGSNEQYF. CDR3 sequence (DNA): TGCGCCAGCAGCCAAGGCAGTAACGAGCAGTACTTC.

The chain carries TRBV20-1 and TRBJ1-4; D unresolved. Trimming cost V 1 base and J 8 bases, with 11 bases left between them. This CDR3 is built from 13 residues. CDR1 is DFQATT and CDR2 is SNEGSKA in the germline V gene (reference sequence). The CDR3 nucleotides read TGCAGTGCTAGAGGGGAGTTGGGGGAAAAACTGTTTTTT. Protein: CSARGELGEKLFF.

This rearrangement joins TRBV15 to TRBJ2-1; 11 bases agree with TRBD2. V gave up 2 bases and J gave up 6 bases; unmatched junction bases: 12. This CDR3 is 18 amino acids long. Looked up from germline, CDR1 is LNHNV and CDR2 is YYDKDF (reference sequence). DNA of the CDR3: TGTGCCACCAGCAGATCCCCTTCGCTAGCGGGAGGTGGCAATGAGCAGTTCTTC. As protein: CATSRSPSLAGGGNEQFF.

Only a few counts were recorded for this clonotype. The chain carries TRBV24-1 and TRBJ2-2; TRBD1 agrees at 7 bases. The germline V gene encodes CDR1 KGHDR and CDR2 SFDVKD. V was pared by 12 bases and J by 4 bases, with 4 bases of the junction left unmatched. This CDR3 region has 12 residues. This CDR3 reads CAASGGTGELFF. As DNA, the CDR3 is TGTGCCGCCTCAGGGGGCACCGGGGAGCTGTTTTTT.

This chain connects TRBV12-3 or TRBV12-4 to TRBJ1-2; D is unresolved. Deletions cut 8 bases from V and 5 bases from J, with 15 bases between. This CDR3 contains 13 residues. The CDR3 DNA sequence: TGTGCCAGCCAGAAGGCCAGCACGTATGGCTACACCTTC. Its protein is CASQKASTYGYTF.

This clonotype was recorded many times. The chain employs TRBV11-2 and TRBJ1-2; 7 bases are shared with TRBD1. CDR3 length equals 14 residues. The ends lost 0 bases at V and 4 bases at J; junction bases unmatched: 2. Germline-derived CDR1 and CDR2 are SGHAT and FQNNGV. Written as DNA, the CDR3 is TGTGCCAGCAGCTTAGAAGCAGGGGGCTATGGCTACACCTTC. This translates into CASSLEAGGYGYTF. Together with reference TRBV11-2 and TRBJ1-2, the CDR3 gives the full variable domain: EAGVAQSPRYKIIEKRQSVAFWCNPISGHATLYWYQQILGQGPKLLIQFQNNGVVDDSQLPKDRFSAERLKGVDSTLKIQPAKLEDSAVYLCASSLEAGGYGYTFGSGTRLTVV.

V usage is TRBV2 and J usage is TRBJ2-1; TRBD2 matches 12 bases. Germline CDR1 SNHLY, CDR2 FYNNEI. The J segment lost 6 bases and the V segment lost 6 bases, leaving 12 bases of the junction unmatched. This CDR3 spans 17 amino acids. The chain's CDR3 is CASRETSGRSAPNEQFF. CDR3 in DNA: TGTGCCAGCAGAGAGACTAGCGGGAGATCGGCCCCCAATGAGCAGTTCTTC.

With regard to this clonotype: This may come from a read error, since a much larger clone is one base off. The chain has TRBV7-2 and TRBJ1-1; D remains unclear. CDR1 is SGHTA and CDR2 is FQGNSA in the germline V gene. V lost 5 bases, J lost 1 base, and 11 bases lay in between. This CDR3 comprises 14 residues. This CDR3 is CASSPRPTNTEAFF. In nucleotides, the CDR3 is TGTGCCAGCAGCCCCCGACCTACGAACACTGAAGCTTTCTTT.